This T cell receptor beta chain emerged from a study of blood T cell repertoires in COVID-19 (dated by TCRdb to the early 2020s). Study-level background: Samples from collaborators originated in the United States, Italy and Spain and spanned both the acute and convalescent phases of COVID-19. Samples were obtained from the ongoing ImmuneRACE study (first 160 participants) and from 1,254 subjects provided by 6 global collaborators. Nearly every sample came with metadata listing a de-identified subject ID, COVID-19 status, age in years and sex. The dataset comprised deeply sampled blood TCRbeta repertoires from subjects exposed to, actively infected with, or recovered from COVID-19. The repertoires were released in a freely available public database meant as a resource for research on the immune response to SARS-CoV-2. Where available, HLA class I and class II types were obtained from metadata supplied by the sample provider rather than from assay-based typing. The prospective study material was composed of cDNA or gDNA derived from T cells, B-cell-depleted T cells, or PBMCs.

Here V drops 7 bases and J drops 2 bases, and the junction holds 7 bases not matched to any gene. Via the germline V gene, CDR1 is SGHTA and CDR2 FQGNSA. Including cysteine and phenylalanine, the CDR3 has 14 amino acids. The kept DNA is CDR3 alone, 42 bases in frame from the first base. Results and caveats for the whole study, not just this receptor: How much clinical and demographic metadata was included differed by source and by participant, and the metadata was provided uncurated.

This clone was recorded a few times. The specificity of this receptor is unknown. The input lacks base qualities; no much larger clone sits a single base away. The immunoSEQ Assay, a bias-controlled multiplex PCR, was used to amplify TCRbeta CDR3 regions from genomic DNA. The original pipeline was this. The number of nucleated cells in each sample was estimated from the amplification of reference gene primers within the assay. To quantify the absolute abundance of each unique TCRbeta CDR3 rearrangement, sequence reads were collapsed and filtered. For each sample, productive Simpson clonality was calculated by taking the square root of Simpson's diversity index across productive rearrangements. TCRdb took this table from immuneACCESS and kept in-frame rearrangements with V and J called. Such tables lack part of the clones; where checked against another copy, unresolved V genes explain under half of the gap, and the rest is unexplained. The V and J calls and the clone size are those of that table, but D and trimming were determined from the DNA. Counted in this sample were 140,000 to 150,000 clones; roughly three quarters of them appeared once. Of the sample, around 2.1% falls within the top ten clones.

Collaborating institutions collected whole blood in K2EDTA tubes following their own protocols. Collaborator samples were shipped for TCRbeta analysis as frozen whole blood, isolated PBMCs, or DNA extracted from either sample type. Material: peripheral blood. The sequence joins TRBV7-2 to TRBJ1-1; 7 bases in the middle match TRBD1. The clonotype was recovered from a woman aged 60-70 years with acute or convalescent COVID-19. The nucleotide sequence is TGTGCCAGCACCGGGACAGCATATAACACTGAAGCTTTCTTT. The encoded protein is CASTGTAYNTEAFF.